These T cell receptor beta chains were read from a single sample in a study of T cell changes during pregnancy in multiple sclerosis. Sequenced by immunoSEQ multiplex PCR; TCRdb stores in-frame clones only, minus some. This table holds some 37,000 clones, roughly 85% found once. The sequencing here drew on CD4+ T cells from peripheral blood mononuclear cells, taken before pregnancy. All receptors come from a female donor with multiple sclerosis, enrolled in a pregnancy study. Each CDR3 is given with its conserved first and last residue. Fields, in order: J gene, D gene, clone size, V gene, CDR3 protein, CDR3 DNA. D genes are given only for firm matches. The size field is filled for only some rows; it gives once, few, many or a size class.

J gene: TRBJ2-7
D gene: TRBD2
clone size: NA
V gene: TRBV5-1
CDR3 protein: CASSLTGTSGIYEQYF
CDR3 DNA: TGCGCCAGCAGCTTGACTGGGACTAGCGGGATCTACGAGCAGTACTTC

J gene: TRBJ1-1
D gene: NA
clone size: NA
V gene: TRBV6-5
CDR3 protein: CASSWTENTEAFF
CDR3 DNA: TGTGCCAGCAGTTGGACAGAGAACACTGAAGCTTTCTTT

J gene: TRBJ1-3
D gene: NA
clone size: NA
V gene: TRBV5-1
CDR3 protein: CASSLERQGPGNTIYF
CDR3 DNA: TGCGCCAGCAGCTTGGAAAGGCAGGGCCCTGGAAACACCATATATTTT

J gene: TRBJ1-5
D gene: NA
clone size: NA
V gene: TRBV28
CDR3 protein: CASTPWQGNQPQHF
CDR3 DNA: TGTGCCAGCACTCCGTGGCAGGGAAATCAGCCCCAGCATTTT

J gene: TRBJ1-3
D gene: NA
clone size: NA
V gene: TRBV19
CDR3 protein: CASSRQISGNTIYF
CDR3 DNA: TGTGCCAGTTCCCGACAGATCTCTGGAAACACCATATATTTT

J gene: TRBJ1-5
D gene: NA
clone size: NA
V gene: TRBV10-1
CDR3 protein: CASSDLLGDCWRMGPQHF
CDR3 DNA: TGCGCCAGCAGTGATCTTCTGGGGGACTGTTGGCGAATGGGGCCCCAGCATTTT

J gene: TRBJ2-1
D gene: NA
clone size: NA
V gene: TRBV4-1
CDR3 protein: CASSQDQGRGGNEQFF
CDR3 DNA: TGCGCCAGCAGCCAAGATCAGGGGAGAGGGGGCAATGAGCAGTTCTTC

J gene: TRBJ2-7
D gene: TRBD2
clone size: few
V gene: TRBV19
CDR3 protein: CASSVRLAGGPPEQYF
CDR3 DNA: TGTGCCAGTAGTGTCCGACTAGCGGGAGGGCCCCCCGAGCAGTACTTC

J gene: TRBJ2-3
D gene: TRBD2
clone size: NA
V gene: TRBV28
CDR3 protein: CASSLALVVAGSTDTQYF
CDR3 DNA: TGTGCCAGCAGTTTGGCCCTAGTTGTAGCGGGAAGCACAGATACGCAGTATTTT

J gene: TRBJ2-1
D gene: NA
clone size: NA
V gene: TRBV7-9
CDR3 protein: CASSLAGVNEQFF
CDR3 DNA: TGTGCCAGCAGCTTAGCAGGGGTCAATGAGCAGTTCTTC

J gene: TRBJ2-5
D gene: NA
clone size: NA
V gene: TRBV11-2
CDR3 protein: CASSLGRRPEETQYF
CDR3 DNA: TGTGCCAGCAGCTTAGGGAGGCGACCTGAAGAGACCCAGTACTTC

J gene: TRBJ2-5
D gene: NA
clone size: NA
V gene: TRBV5-1
CDR3 protein: CASSMAGDLGETQYF
CDR3 DNA: TGCGCCAGCAGCATGGCTGGGGACTTGGGAGAGACCCAGTACTTC

J gene: TRBJ1-1
D gene: NA
clone size: NA
V gene: TRBV6-5
CDR3 protein: CASSSSVPGTEAFF
CDR3 DNA: TGTGCCAGCAGTTCTTCCGTACCGGGGACTGAAGCTTTCTTT

J gene: TRBJ2-5
D gene: NA
clone size: NA
V gene: TRBV7-9
CDR3 protein: CASSLPTGTTLETQYF
CDR3 DNA: TGTGCCAGCAGCTTACCAACAGGGACTACCTTGGAGACCCAGTACTTC

J gene: TRBJ2-2
D gene: TRBD2
clone size: NA
V gene: TRBV11-1
CDR3 protein: CASSASEGREGQLGELFF
CDR3 DNA: TGTGCCAGCAGCGCCTCGGAAGGGCGGGAGGGCCAGCTCGGGGAGCTGTTTTTT

J gene: TRBJ1-1
D gene: NA
clone size: NA
V gene: TRBV29-1
CDR3 protein: CSTITGINTEAFF
CDR3 DNA: TGCAGCACCATTACAGGTATTAACACTGAAGCTTTCTTT

J gene: TRBJ1-2
D gene: NA
clone size: NA
V gene: TRBV2
CDR3 protein: CASIRIPDRANYGYTF
CDR3 DNA: TGTGCCAGCATCAGGATTCCGGACAGAGCTAACTATGGCTACACCTTC

J gene: TRBJ2-3
D gene: TRBD2
clone size: NA
V gene: TRBV7-9
CDR3 protein: CASSPVGLAGGPDTQYF
CDR3 DNA: TGTGCCAGCAGCCCCGTGGGACTAGCGGGAGGCCCAGATACGCAGTATTTT

J gene: TRBJ2-2
D gene: NA
clone size: NA
V gene: TRBV5-6
CDR3 protein: CASSLAPRGRTGELFF
CDR3 DNA: TGTGCCAGCAGCTTGGCCCCCAGAGGTCGAACCGGGGAGCTGTTTTTT

J gene: TRBJ2-7
D gene: NA
clone size: NA
V gene: TRBV5-1
CDR3 protein: CASSLEGGGPYEQYF
CDR3 DNA: TGCGCCAGCAGCTTGGAGGGGGGAGGGCCCTACGAGCAGTACTTC

J gene: TRBJ2-5
D gene: NA
clone size: NA
V gene: TRBV21-1
CDR3 protein: CASSKQLAGVETQYF
CDR3 DNA: TGTGCCAGCAGCAAACAGCTAGCGGGAGTCGAGACCCAGTACTTC

J gene: TRBJ1-6
D gene: TRBD1
clone size: NA
V gene: TRBV6-6
CDR3 protein: CASSPGTGTSPLHF
CDR3 DNA: TGTGCCAGCAGCCCCGGGACAGGGACTTCACCCCTCCACTTT

J gene: TRBJ2-2
D gene: TRBD1
clone size: NA
V gene: TRBV10-3
CDR3 protein: CATSAGQGVNTGELFF
CDR3 DNA: TGTGCCACCTCGGCGGGACAGGGGGTGAACACCGGGGAGCTGTTTTTT

J gene: TRBJ1-5
D gene: TRBD1
clone size: few
V gene: TRBV7-9
CDR3 protein: CASSSGTGGQPQHF
CDR3 DNA: TGTGCCAGCAGCAGCGGGACAGGGGGGCAGCCCCAGCATTTT

J gene: TRBJ2-5
D gene: NA
clone size: NA
V gene: TRBV18
CDR3 protein: CASSPPSPETQYF
CDR3 DNA: TGTGCCAGCTCACCACCGAGTCCAGAGACCCAGTACTTC

J gene: TRBJ1-2
D gene: NA
clone size: NA
V gene: TRBV7-9
CDR3 protein: CASLSTRGDPNYGYTF
CDR3 DNA: TGTGCCAGCCTGTCCACTCGGGGGGACCCTAACTATGGCTACACCTTC

J gene: TRBJ2-3
D gene: NA
clone size: NA
V gene: TRBV7-3
CDR3 protein: CASSQTGTSTDTQYF
CDR3 DNA: TGTGCCAGCAGCCAAACCGGGACTAGCACAGATACGCAGTATTTT

J gene: TRBJ2-6
D gene: TRBD1
clone size: NA
V gene: TRBV30
CDR3 protein: CAWQTGTALRGANVLTF
CDR3 DNA: TGTGCCTGGCAGACCGGGACAGCTCTCCGAGGGGCCAACGTCCTGACTTTC

J gene: TRBJ1-4
D gene: TRBD1
clone size: few
V gene: TRBV7-2
CDR3 protein: CASSAGTANEKLFF
CDR3 DNA: TGTGCCAGCAGCGCCGGGACAGCTAATGAAAAACTGTTTTTT

J gene: TRBJ1-2
D gene: NA
clone size: NA
V gene: TRBV5-1
CDR3 protein: CASSPRRQGYGYTF
CDR3 DNA: TGCGCCAGCAGCCCACGTAGGCAGGGCTATGGCTACACCTTC

J gene: TRBJ2-5
D gene: NA
clone size: NA
V gene: TRBV5-1
CDR3 protein: CASSFVGGGETQYF
CDR3 DNA: TGCGCCAGCAGCTTCGTGGGAGGAGGGGAGACCCAGTACTTC

J gene: TRBJ1-5
D gene: NA
clone size: NA
V gene: TRBV6-5
CDR3 protein: CASSYSYSNQPQHF
CDR3 DNA: TGTGCCAGCAGTTACTCATATAGCAATCAGCCCCAGCATTTT

J gene: TRBJ1-3
D gene: TRBD1
clone size: NA
V gene: TRBV27
CDR3 protein: CASSPWRGQGASGNTIYF
CDR3 DNA: TGTGCCAGCAGTCCTTGGCGGGGACAGGGGGCATCTGGAAACACCATATATTTT

J gene: TRBJ1-1
D gene: TRBD1
clone size: NA
V gene: TRBV27
CDR3 protein: CASSGSAGTVRHMNTEAFF
CDR3 DNA: TGTGCCAGCAGCGGATCCGCCGGGACAGTACGCCACATGAACACTGAAGCTTTCTTT

J gene: TRBJ2-1
D gene: TRBD2
clone size: NA
V gene: TRBV29-1
CDR3 protein: CSVSRERERQFF
CDR3 DNA: TGCAGCGTTTCGCGGGAGCGGGAACGACAGTTCTTC

J gene: TRBJ1-4
D gene: TRBD1
clone size: NA
V gene: TRBV19
CDR3 protein: CASRPGQNNEKLFF
CDR3 DNA: TGTGCCAGTAGGCCGGGACAGAATAATGAAAAACTGTTTTTT

J gene: TRBJ2-7
D gene: NA
clone size: NA
V gene: TRBV6-5
CDR3 protein: CASSYDSDMTYEQYF
CDR3 DNA: TGTGCCAGCAGTTATGACAGTGATATGACCTACGAGCAGTACTTC

J gene: TRBJ1-2
D gene: TRBD1
clone size: NA
V gene: TRBV28
CDR3 protein: CASSHGTGHNYGYTF
CDR3 DNA: TGTGCCAGCAGCCACGGGACAGGCCATAACTATGGCTACACCTTC

J gene: TRBJ2-1
D gene: NA
clone size: once
V gene: TRBV14
CDR3 protein: CASSQEARGEQFF
CDR3 DNA: TGTGCCAGCAGCCAAGAAGCCCGAGGTGAGCAGTTCTTC

J gene: TRBJ2-6
D gene: NA
clone size: NA
V gene: TRBV2
CDR3 protein: CASSTQVSGANVLTF
CDR3 DNA: TGTGCCAGCAGTACCCAGGTATCTGGGGCCAACGTCCTGACTTTC

J gene: TRBJ2-7
D gene: NA
clone size: NA
V gene: TRBV7-9
CDR3 protein: CASSLGLGTYEQYF
CDR3 DNA: TGTGCCAGCAGCTTAGGGCTAGGTACCTACGAGCAGTACTTC

J gene: TRBJ1-5
D gene: NA
clone size: NA
V gene: TRBV7-9
CDR3 protein: CASSLDGSNQPQHF
CDR3 DNA: TGTGCCAGCAGCTTAGACGGTAGCAATCAGCCCCAGCATTTT

J gene: TRBJ2-1
D gene: NA
clone size: NA
V gene: TRBV28
CDR3 protein: CASSLADRGQFF
CDR3 DNA: TGTGCCAGCAGTTTAGCAGACCGGGGGCAGTTCTTC

J gene: TRBJ1-1
D gene: NA
clone size: NA
V gene: TRBV21-1
CDR3 protein: CASSTGKTEAFF
CDR3 DNA: TGTGCCAGCAGCACAGGGAAAACTGAAGCTTTCTTT

J gene: TRBJ2-5
D gene: NA
clone size: NA
V gene: TRBV5-1
CDR3 protein: CASSLKGQETQYF
CDR3 DNA: TGCGCCAGCAGCTTGAAGGGGCAAGAGACCCAGTACTTC

J gene: TRBJ1-1
D gene: TRBD1
clone size: NA
V gene: TRBV11-2
CDR3 protein: CASNYAGGRGWNTEAFF
CDR3 DNA: TGTGCCAGCAACTACGCAGGGGGGCGGGGATGGAACACTGAAGCTTTCTTT